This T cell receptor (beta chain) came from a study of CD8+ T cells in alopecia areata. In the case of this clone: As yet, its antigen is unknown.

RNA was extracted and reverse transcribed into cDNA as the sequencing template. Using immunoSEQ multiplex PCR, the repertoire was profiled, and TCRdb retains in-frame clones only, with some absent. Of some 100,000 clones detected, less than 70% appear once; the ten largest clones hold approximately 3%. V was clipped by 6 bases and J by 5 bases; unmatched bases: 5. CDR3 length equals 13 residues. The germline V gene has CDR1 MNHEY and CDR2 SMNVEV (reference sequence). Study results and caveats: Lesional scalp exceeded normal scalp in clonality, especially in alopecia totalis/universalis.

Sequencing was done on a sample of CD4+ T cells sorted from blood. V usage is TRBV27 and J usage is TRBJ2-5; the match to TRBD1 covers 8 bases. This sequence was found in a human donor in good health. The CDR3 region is CASRGQGRETQYF. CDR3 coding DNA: TGTGCCAGCAGAGGACAGGGTCGGGAGACCCAGTACTTC.